Included here is one T cell receptor beta chain sequence, with context. The table lists this clonotype with a few counts. There is no known antigen for this receptor. The sample holds no much larger clone one base away, and base qualities are not on file. TCRdb shows the sequencer as Illumina HiSeq 1500. In TCRdb, the public reads were trimmed at Q25 with fastp and aligned with MiXCR, with productive beta chains retained. Merged by CDR3 protein, the rows form single entries marked with the most common genes and DNA. For this sample the table gives fewer than 250,000 distinct CDR3 sequences, of which 9% to 15% were detected only once. The top ten constitute under 2% of the sample. Per the germline V gene (reference sequence), LGHDT is the CDR1 and YNNKEL is the CDR2. A distance of 12 bases separates the germline ends of V and J, which lose 0 bases and 6 bases respectively. The CDR3 holds 15 amino acids from the cysteine to the phenylalanine. The kept DNA is CDR3 alone, 45 bases in frame from the first base.

The data are from a study of T cell repertoires in cytomegalovirus infection (dated by TCRdb to between 2018 and 2021). Some background on the complete study: Because public TCR beta signatures pointed to carriage of CMV infection together with the matching HLA type, the HLA type of each donor mattered for the analysis. Points the paper makes about the study in general: In the ex vivo response, HLA-C-restricted CMV-specific TCR beta clonotypes were dominant, and in two of eight donors the single most frequent clonotype came from this HLA-C-restricted group. In both this cohort and an independent cohort of 352 donors, the cumulative frequency of public TCR beta family members distinguished carriers of CMV infection plus the relevant HLA type.

The sequence is built from TRBV3-1 and TRBJ1-5; the D segment cannot be called with confidence. The clonotype was recovered from a human donor in good health (CMV status not recorded). Some clones in this sample may be carry-over from other donors' samples. The sample comprised PBMCs. At the DNA level, the sequence is TGTGCCAGCAGCCAAGATCCGCGGAGAGGTCAGCCCCAGCATTTT. Its protein is CASSQDPRRGQPQHF. With the rest looked up from the reference TRBV3-1 and TRBJ1-5 genes rather than sequenced, the full variable domain is DTAVSQTPKYLVTQMGNDKSIKCEQNLGHDTMYWYKQDSKKFLKIMFSYNNKELIINETVPNRFSPKSPDKAHLNLHINSLELGDSAVYFCASSQDPRRGQPQHFGDGTRLSIL.